The sequence of this TCR beta chain was determined in a study of identical twins' blood T cells. Across the study: About six alpha and about 6 beta libraries together yielded tens of millions of reads.

The CDR3 spans 13 residues. V lost 7 bases to trimming and J lost 5 bases, with 17 bases between them. Germline lookup yields CDR1 SQVTM and CDR2 ANQGSEA. Libraries were made from RNA as TCR cDNA, using a modified protocol. Both ends of each TCR cDNA library bore sample-specific barcodes. TCRdb re-derived calls from the 5' RACE reads in MiXCR, one entry per CDR3 protein. Here the sample spans fewer than 450,000 distinct CDR3 sequences, about 28% being singletons. V usage is TRBV29-1 and J usage is TRBJ1-1; possible D gene TRBD1, 6 bases. The sequenced sample consisted of PBMCs. The source is a woman between 18 and 55 years old in good health. The CDR3 sequence: CSAGRGTETEAFF. CDR3 bases: TGCAGCGCAGGAAGGGGGACGGAGACTGAAGCTTTCTTT.